This T cell receptor beta chain was retrieved from a study of cytomegalovirus exposure and HLA in healthy donors. Findings and limits, study-wide: Fewer N-insertions than the approximately 610-donor mean were reportedly shown by an Asian-associated ancestry cluster in a later analysis.

Note on this clone: Its antigen remains unidentified.

V gave up 8 bases and J gave up 1 base; unmatched junction bases: 5. CDR1 is SGHTA and CDR2 is FQGTGA in the germline V gene. The CDR3 contains 15 residues. It was with 60 Vbeta and 13 Jbeta primers that the PCR ran. The repertoire was sequenced with immunoSEQ multiplex PCR; TCRdb's copy has only in-frame clones and lacks some. The data show approximately 190,000 clones, 80% to 90% seen once. This receptor was taken from a man aged 35 to 55 in good health and CMV-seropositive. The sequencing sample was made of PBMCs. The rearrangement uses TRBV7-3 and TRBJ2-2; 9 positions match TRBD2. The CDR3 loop is CASAGAGGNTGELFF. The DNA for the CDR3 is TGTGCCAGCGCGGGAGCGGGAGGGAACACCGGGGAGCTGTTTTTT. The entire variable domain, with the rest obtained from reference TRBV7-3 and TRBJ2-2, is as follows: GAGVSQTPSNKVTEKGKYVELRCDPISGHTALYWYRQSLGQGPEFLIYFQGTGAADDSGLPNDRFFAVRPEGSVSTLKIQRTERGDSAVYLCASAGAGGNTGELFFGEGSRLTVL.